In its sample, the clone carrying this T cell receptor beta chain was seen once. Its target is unknown. The sample is drawn from a study of PD-L1 blockade in urothelial cancer. Notes on the study in general: Durable-benefit patients showed greater tumor-associated blood clone expansion at 3 weeks.

Sequencing was performed with immunoSEQ multiplex PCR; in TCRdb, only in-frame clones are kept and a portion is missing. In the table there are under 30,000 clones, almost 85% of which are singletons. V was clipped by 2 bases and J by 5 bases; unmatched bases: 11. This CDR3 has 17 residues. Germline loops: CDR1 MDHEN, CDR2 SYDVKM. The chain couples TRBV28 to TRBJ2-5; 10 nucleotides line up with TRBD2. The source of this sequence is a man between 65 and 85 years old with urothelial cancer. The sample was PBMCs, taken around atezolizumab (anti-PD-L1) treatment. CDR3 in DNA: TGTGCCAGCAGTTTAAGGGGGGCTAGCGGGGGCCGGGAGACCCAGTACTTC. This sequence encodes CASSLRGASGGRETQYF.